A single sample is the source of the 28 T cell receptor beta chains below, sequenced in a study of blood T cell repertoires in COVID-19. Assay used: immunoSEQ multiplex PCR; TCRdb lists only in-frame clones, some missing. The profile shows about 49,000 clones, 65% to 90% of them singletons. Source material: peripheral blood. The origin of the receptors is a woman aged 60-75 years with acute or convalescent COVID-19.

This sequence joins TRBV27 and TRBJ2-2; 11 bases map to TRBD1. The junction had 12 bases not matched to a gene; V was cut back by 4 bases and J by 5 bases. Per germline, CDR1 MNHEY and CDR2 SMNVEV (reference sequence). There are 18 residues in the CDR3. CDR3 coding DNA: TGTGCCAGCAGTTCCTCTTATGGACAGGGGGCGAGTACCGGGGAGCTGTTTTTT. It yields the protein CASSSSYGQGASTGELFF.

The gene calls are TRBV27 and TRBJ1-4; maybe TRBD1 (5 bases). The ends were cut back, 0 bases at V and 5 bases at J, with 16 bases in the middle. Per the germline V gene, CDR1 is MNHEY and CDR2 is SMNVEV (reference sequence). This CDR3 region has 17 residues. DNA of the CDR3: TGTGCCAGCAGTTTATCTTGGCTGGAGGGGACGAATGAAAAACTGTTTTTT. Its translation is CASSLSWLEGTNEKLFF.

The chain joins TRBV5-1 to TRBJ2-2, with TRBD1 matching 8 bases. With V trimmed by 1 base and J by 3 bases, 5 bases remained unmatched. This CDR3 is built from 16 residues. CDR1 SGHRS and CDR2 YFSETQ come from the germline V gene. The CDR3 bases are TGCGCCAGCAGCTTGTTAGGACAGGGCGACACCGGGGAGCTGTTTTTT. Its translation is CASSLLGQGDTGELFF.

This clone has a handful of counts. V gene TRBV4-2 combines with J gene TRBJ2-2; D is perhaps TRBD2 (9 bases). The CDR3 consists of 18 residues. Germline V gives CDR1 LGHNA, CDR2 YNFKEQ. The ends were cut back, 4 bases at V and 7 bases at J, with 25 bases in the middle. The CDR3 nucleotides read TGTGCCAGCAGCCGGACAGGGAATAGCGGGAGCGGCGGCGGGGAGCTGTTTTTT. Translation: CASSRTGNSGSGGGELFF.

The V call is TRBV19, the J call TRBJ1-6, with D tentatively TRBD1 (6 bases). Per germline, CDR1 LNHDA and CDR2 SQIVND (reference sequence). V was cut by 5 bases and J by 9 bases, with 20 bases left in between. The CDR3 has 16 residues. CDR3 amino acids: CASSVNRGQRRSPLHF. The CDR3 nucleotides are TGTGCCAGTAGTGTGAACCGAGGACAGAGACGTTCACCCCTCCACTTT.

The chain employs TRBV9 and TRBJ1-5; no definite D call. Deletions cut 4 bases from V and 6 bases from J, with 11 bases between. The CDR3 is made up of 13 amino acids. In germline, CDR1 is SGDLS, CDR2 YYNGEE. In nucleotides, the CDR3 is TGTGCCAGCAGCCCGGGAATCTCTCAGCCCCAGCATTTT. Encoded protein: CASSPGISQPQHF.

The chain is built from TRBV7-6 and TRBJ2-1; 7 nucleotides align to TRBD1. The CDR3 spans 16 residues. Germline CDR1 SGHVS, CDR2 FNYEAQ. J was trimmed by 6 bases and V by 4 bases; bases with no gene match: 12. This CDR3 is CASSYTDRVEVNEQFF. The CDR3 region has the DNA TGTGCCAGCAGCTATACCGACAGGGTTGAGGTCAATGAGCAGTTCTTC.

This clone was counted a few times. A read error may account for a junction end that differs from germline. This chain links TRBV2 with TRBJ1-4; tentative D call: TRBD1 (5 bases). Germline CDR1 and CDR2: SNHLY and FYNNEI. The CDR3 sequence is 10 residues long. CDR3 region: CASSTGTVIF. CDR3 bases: TGTGCCAGCAGCACCGGGACTGTAATCTTT. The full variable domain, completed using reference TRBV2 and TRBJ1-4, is EPEVTQTPSHQVTQMGQEVILRCVPISNHLYFYWYRQILGQKVEFLVSFYNNEISEKSEIFDDQFSVERPDGSNFTLKIRSTKLEDSAMYFCASSTGTVIFGSGTQLSVL.

The CDR3, as DNA: TGTGCCAGTAGTATTGTTGGGACAGGGGGCGCTGGAACCTTC. It is translated as CASSIVGTGGAGTF. The rearrangement uses TRBV19 and TRBJ1-2, with 12 bases lining up with TRBD1. The germline V gene encodes CDR1 LNHDA and CDR2 SQIVND (reference sequence). The CDR3 extends over 14 amino acids. The ends lost 3 bases at V and 14 bases at J; junction bases unmatched: 10. Full variable domain (remainder filled in from reference TRBV19 and TRBJ1-2): DGGITQSPKYLFRKEGQNVTLSCEQNLNHDAMYWYRQDPGQGLRLIYYSQIVNDFQKGDIAEGYSVSREKKESFPLTVTSAQKNPTAFYLCASSIVGTGGAGTFGSGTRLTVV.

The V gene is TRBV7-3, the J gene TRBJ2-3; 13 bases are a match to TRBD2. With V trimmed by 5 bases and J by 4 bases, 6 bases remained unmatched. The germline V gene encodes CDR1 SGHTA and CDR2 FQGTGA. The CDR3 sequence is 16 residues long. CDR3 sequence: CASSLTGLAGADTQYF. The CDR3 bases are TGTGCCAGCAGCCTTACTGGACTAGCGGGGGCAGATACGCAGTATTTT.

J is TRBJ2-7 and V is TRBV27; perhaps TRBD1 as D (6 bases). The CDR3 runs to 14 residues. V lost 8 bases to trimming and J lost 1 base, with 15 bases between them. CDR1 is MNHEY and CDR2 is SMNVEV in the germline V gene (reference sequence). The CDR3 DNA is TGTGCCAGCGGCCGGCAGGGGCCTTCCTACGAGCAGTACTTC. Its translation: CASGRQGPSYEQYF.

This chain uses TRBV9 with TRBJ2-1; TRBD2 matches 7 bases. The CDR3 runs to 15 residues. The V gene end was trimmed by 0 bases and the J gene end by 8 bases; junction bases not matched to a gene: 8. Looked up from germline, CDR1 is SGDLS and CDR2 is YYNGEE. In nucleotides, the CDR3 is TGTGCCAGCAGCGTAGAGGTGGGAGGGGTTGATGAGCAGTTCTTC. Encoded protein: CASSVEVGGVDEQFF.

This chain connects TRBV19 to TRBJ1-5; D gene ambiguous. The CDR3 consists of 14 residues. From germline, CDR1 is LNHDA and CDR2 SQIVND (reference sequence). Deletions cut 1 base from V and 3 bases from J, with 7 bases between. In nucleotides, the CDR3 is TGTGCCAGTAGTATAGCCCTGTACAATCAGCCCCAGCATTTT. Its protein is CASSIALYNQPQHF.

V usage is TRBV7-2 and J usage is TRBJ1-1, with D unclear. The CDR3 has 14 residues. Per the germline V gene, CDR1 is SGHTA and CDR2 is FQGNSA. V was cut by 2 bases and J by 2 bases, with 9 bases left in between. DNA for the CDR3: TGTGCCAGCAGCTTAACGGGGATTAACACTGAAGCTTTCTTT. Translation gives CASSLTGINTEAFF.

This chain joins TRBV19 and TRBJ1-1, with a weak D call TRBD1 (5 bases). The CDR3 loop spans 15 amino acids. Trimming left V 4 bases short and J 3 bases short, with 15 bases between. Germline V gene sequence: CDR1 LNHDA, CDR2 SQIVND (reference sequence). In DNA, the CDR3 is TGTGCCAGTAGTACCCTGCAGGGTCAGGACACTGAAGCTTTCTTT. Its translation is CASSTLQGQDTEAFF.

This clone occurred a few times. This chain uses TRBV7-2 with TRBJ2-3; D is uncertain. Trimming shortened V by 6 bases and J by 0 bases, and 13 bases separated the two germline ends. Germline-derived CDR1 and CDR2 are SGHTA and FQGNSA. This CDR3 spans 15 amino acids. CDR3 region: CASRSSAVSTDTQYF. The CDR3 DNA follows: TGTGCCAGCAGGTCCTCGGCGGTTAGCACAGATACGCAGTATTTT.

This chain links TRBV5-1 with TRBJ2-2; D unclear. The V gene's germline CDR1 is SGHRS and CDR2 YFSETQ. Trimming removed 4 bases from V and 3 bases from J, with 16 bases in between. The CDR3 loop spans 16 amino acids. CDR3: CASSQSTFRYTGELFF. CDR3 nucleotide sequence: TGCGCCAGCAGCCAGAGCACGTTCAGGTACACCGGGGAGCTGTTTTTT.

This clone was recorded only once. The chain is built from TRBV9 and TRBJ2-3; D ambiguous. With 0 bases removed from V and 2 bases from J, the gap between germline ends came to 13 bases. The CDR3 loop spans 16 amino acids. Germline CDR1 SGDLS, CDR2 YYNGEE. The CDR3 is CASSVGASLATDTQYF. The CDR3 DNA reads TGTGCCAGCAGCGTAGGGGCGAGCCTTGCCACAGATACGCAGTATTTT.

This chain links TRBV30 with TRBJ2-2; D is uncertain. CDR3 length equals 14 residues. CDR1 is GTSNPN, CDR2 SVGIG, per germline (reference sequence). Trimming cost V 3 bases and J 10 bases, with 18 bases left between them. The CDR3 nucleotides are TGTGCCTGGAGCTCCGGAGCACCTTCGCTGGAGCTGTTTTTT. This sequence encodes CAWSSGAPSLELFF.

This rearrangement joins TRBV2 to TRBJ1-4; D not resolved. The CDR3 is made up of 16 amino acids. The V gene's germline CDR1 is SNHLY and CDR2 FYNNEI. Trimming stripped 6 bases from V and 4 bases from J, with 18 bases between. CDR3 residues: CASRVERRSNNEKLFF. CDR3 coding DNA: TGTGCCAGCAGGGTGGAAAGGAGAAGTAATAATGAAAAACTGTTTTTT. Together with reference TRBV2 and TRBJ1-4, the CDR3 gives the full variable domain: EPEVTQTPSHQVTQMGQEVILRCVPISNHLYFYWYRQILGQKVEFLVSFYNNEISEKSEIFDDQFSVERPDGSNFTLKIRSTKLEDSAMYFCASRVERRSNNEKLFFGSGTQLSVL.

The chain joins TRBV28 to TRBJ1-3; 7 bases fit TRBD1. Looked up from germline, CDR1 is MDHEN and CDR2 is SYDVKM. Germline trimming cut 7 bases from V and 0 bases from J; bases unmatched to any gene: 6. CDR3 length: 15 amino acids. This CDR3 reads CASKEGGDSGNTIYF. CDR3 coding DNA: TGTGCCAGCAAAGAAGGGGGCGACTCTGGAAACACCATATATTTT. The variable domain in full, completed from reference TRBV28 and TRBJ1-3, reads DVKVTQSSRYLVKRTGEKVFLECVQDMDHENMFWYRQDPGLGLRLIYFSYDVKMKEKGDIPEGYSVSREKKERFSLILESASTNQTSMYLCASKEGGDSGNTIYFGEGSWLTVV.

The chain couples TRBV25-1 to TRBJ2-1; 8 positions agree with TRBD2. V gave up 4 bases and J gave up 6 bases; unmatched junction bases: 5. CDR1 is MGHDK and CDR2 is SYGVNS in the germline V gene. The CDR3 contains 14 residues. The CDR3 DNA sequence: TGTGCCAGCAGTGCGGGAGGGCCCTTCAATGAGCAGTTCTTC. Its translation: CASSAGGPFNEQFF. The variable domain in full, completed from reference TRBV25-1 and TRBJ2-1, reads EADIYQTPRYLVIGTGKKITLECSQTMGHDKMYWYQQDPGMELHLIHYSYGVNSTEKGDLSSESTVSRIRTEHFPLTLESARPSHTSQYLCASSAGGPFNEQFFGPGTRLTVL.

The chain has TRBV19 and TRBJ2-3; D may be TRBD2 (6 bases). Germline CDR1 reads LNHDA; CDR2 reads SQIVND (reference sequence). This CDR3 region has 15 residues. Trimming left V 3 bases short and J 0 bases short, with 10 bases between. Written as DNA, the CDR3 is TGTGCCAGTAGTATCGGAGGGCTTAGCACAGATACGCAGTATTTT. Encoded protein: CASSIGGLSTDTQYF.

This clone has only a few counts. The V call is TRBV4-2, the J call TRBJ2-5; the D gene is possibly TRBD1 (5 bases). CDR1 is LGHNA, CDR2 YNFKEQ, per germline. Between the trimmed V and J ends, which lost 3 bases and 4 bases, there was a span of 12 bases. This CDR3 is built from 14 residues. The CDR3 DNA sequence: TGTGCCAGCAGCCAGGCCCAGGGTCGAGAGACCCAGTACTTC. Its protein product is CASSQAQGRETQYF.

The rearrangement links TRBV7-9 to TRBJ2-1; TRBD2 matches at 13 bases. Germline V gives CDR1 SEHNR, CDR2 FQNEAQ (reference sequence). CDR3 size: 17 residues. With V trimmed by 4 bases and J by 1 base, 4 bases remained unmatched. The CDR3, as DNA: TGTGCCAGCAGCTCCGGACTAGCGGGAGTGTCCTACAATGAGCAGTTCTTC. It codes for CASSSGLAGVSYNEQFF.

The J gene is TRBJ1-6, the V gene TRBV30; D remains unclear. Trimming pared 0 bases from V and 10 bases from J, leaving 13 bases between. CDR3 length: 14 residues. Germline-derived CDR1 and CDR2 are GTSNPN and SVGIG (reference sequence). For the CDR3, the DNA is TGTGCCTGGAGTGTACTCGGATCTAGGTCACCCCTCCACTTT. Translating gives CAWSVLGSRSPLHF.

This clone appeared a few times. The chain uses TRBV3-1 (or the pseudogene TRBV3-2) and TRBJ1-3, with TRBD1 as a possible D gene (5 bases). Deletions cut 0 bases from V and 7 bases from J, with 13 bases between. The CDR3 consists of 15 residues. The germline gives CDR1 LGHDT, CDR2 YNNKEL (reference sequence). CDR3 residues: CASSQDPGRVNTIYF. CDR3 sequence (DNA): TGTGCCAGCAGCCAAGACCCCGGCAGGGTGAACACCATATATTTT.

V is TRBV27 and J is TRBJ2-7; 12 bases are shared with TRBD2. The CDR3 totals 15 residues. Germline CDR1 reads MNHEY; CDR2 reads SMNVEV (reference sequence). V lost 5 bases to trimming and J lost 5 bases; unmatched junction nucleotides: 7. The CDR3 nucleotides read TGTGCCAGCAGTCGCTGGACTAGCGGGGTAGACGAGCAGTACTTC. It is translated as CASSRWTSGVDEQYF.